This TCR beta chain was captured in a study of T cell responses to AZD1222 COVID-19 vaccine. Here immunoSEQ multiplex PCR was the method, and the copy in TCRdb shows in-frame clones only, minus some. This sample carries 150,000 to 200,000 clones, around 87% of them seen once, and the ten largest clones take roughly 6.9%. Germline CDR1 and CDR2: MGHRA and YSYEKL. This CDR3 spans 13 amino acids. V lost 2 bases and J 6 bases, leaving 8 bases between the germline ends. The chain joins TRBV4-1 to TRBJ2-1, with D possibly matching TRBD1 (6 bases). This receptor was taken from an adult in good health. Sample: peripheral blood, taken on day 0 of AZD1222 vaccination. CDR3 nucleotide sequence: TGCGCCAGCAGCCAACAGGGGAGCAATGAGCAGTTCTTC. It yields the protein CASSQQGSNEQFF.